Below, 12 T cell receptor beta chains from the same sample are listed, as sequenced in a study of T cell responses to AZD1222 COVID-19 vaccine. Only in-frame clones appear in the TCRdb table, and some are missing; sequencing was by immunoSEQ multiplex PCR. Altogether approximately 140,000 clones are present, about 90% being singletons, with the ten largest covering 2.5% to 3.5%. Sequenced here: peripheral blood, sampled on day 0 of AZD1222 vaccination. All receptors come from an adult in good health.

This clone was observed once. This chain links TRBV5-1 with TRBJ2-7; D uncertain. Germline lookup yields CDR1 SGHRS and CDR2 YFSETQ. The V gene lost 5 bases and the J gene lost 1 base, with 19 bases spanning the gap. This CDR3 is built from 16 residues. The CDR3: CASSPLGLPYSYEQYF. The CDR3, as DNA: TGCGCCAGCAGTCCTTTGGGCCTTCCCTATTCCTACGAGCAGTACTTC.

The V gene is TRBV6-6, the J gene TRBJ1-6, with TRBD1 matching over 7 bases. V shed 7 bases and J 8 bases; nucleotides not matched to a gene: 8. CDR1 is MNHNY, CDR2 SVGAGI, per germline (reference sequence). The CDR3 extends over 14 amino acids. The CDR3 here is CASKSGTEDSPLHF. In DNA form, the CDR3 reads TGTGCCAGCAAGTCCGGGACAGAGGATTCACCCCTCCACTTT.

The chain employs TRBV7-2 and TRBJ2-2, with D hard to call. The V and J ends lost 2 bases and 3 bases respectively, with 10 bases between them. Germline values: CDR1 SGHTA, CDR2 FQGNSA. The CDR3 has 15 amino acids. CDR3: CASSLMGRHTGELFF. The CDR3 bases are TGTGCCAGCAGCTTAATGGGCCGGCACACCGGGGAGCTGTTTTTT.

The CDR3 spells CATSRPGQGPIQYF. CDR3 DNA sequence: TGTGCCACCAGCAGACCGGGACAGGGACCTATTCAGTACTTC. The gene calls are TRBV15 and TRBJ2-4; 9 bases fit TRBD1. Germline V CDR1 and CDR2: LNHNV, YYDKDF (reference sequence). The CDR3 spans 14 residues. Trimming cost V 2 bases and J 10 bases; bases outside gene matches: 6. The full variable domain, rest sourced from reference TRBV15 and TRBJ2-4, is DAMVIQNPRYQVTQFGKPVTLSCSQTLNHNVMYWYQQKSSQAPKLLFHYYDKDFNNEADTPDNFQSRRPNTSFCFLDIRSPGLGDTAMYLCATSRPGQGPIQYFGAGTRLSVL.

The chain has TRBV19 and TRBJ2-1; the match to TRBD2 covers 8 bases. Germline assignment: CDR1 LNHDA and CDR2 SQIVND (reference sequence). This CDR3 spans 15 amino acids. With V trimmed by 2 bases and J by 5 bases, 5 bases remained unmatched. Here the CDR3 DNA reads TGTGCCAGTAGTATAAGGAGCGGGAGAAACAATGAGCAGTTCTTC. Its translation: CASSIRSGRNNEQFF.

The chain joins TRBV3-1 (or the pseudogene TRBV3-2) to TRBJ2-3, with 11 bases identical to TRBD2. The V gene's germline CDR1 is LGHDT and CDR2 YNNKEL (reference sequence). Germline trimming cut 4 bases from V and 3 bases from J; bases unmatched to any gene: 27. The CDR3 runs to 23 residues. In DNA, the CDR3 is TGTGCCAGCAGCCTCCCCGGGGGAACCACCTCTCCGGGACTAGCGGAGCGGACAGATACGCAGTATTTT. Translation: CASSLPGGTTSPGLAERTDTQYF.

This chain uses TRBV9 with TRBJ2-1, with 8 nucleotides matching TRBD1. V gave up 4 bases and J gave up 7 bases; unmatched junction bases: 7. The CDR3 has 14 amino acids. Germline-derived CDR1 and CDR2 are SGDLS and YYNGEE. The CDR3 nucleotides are TGTGCCAGCAGCCCTCGACAGGGGAGGAATGAGCAGTTCTTC. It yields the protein CASSPRQGRNEQFF.

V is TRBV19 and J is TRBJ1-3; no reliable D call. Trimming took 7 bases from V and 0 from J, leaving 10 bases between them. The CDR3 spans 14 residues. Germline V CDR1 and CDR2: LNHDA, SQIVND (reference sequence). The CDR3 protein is CASTPASSGNTIYF. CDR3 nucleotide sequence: TGTGCCAGTACCCCAGCGAGCTCTGGAAACACCATATATTTT.

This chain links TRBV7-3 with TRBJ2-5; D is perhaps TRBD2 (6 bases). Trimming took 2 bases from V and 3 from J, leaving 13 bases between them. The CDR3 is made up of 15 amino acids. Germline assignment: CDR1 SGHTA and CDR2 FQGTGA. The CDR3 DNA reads TGTGCCAGCAGCTTACTCGGGAGAAGGGAAGAGACCCAGTACTTC. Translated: CASSLLGRREETQYF.

In DNA form, the CDR3 reads TGTGCCAGTAGTATAGAGTCTAGCGGGAGCGGTGAGCAGTTCTTC. Translating gives CASSIESSGSGEQFF. V usage is TRBV19 and J usage is TRBJ2-1, with 10 bases lining up with TRBD2. This CDR3 contains 15 residues. Germline CDR1 LNHDA, CDR2 SQIVND (reference sequence). V lost 0 bases and J lost 9; bases outside the gene matches: 5.

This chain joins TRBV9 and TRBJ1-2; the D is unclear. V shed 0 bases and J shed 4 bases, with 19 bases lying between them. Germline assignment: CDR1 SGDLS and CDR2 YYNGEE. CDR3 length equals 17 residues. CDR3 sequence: CASSVAGGVAGRYGYTF. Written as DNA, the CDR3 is TGTGCCAGCAGCGTAGCCGGCGGTGTGGCTGGACGCTATGGCTACACCTTC.

The CDR3 reads CASSLGAGGWGQPQHF. CDR3 nucleotides: TGTGCCAGCAGTTTAGGTGCAGGGGGGTGGGGTCAGCCCCAGCATTTT. The V call is TRBV28, the J call TRBJ1-5; 7 nucleotides agree with TRBD1. Germline V gene lookup returns CDR1 MDHEN and CDR2 SYDVKM. The CDR3 spans 16 residues. Trimming took 2 bases from V and 6 from J; bases not matched to a gene: 10. Full variable domain (outside the CDR3, taken from reference TRBV28 and TRBJ1-5): DVKVTQSSRYLVKRTGEKVFLECVQDMDHENMFWYRQDPGLGLRLIYFSYDVKMKEKGDIPEGYSVSREKKERFSLILESASTNQTSMYLCASSLGAGGWGQPQHFGDGTRLSIL.